These T cell receptor beta chains were read from a single sample in a study of T cell responses to AZD1222 COVID-19 vaccine. Some clones are missing from TCRdb's copy, which holds only in-frame ones; the method was immunoSEQ multiplex PCR. The table has 130,000 or so clones, around 92% seen once; the top ten hold under 2%. Sample: peripheral blood, taken 28 days after the second AZD1222 dose. The receptors were sampled from an adult who received the AZD1222 COVID-19 vaccine. CDR3s include the opening cysteine and the closing phenylalanine or tryptophan. Each record gives: clone size, J gene, D gene, V gene, CDR3 DNA, CDR3 protein. The D gene is left open where the match is weak. Only some rows state a clone size, as once, few, many or a class for expanded clones.

once | TRBJ2-7 | TRBD2 | TRBV10-3 | TGTGCCATCAGTGAGACCGACGGGAGGGCCTCCTACGAGCAGTACTTC | CAISETDGRASYEQYF
NA | TRBJ1-1 | NA | TRBV29-1 | TGCAGCGGTACCTGGGGGGGCTACGCTGAAGCTTTCTTT | CSGTWGGYAEAFF
NA | TRBJ1-4 | NA | TRBV2 | TGTGCCAGCAGTGAACTCAGGGGAGCTAATGAAAAACTGTTTTTT | CASSELRGANEKLFF
NA | TRBJ1-2 | NA | TRBV10-3 | TGTGCCATCAGTGAGTCTCTGGACAGAAATTACTATGGCTACACCTTC | CAISESLDRNYYGYTF
NA | TRBJ1-1 | NA | TRBV10-3 | TGTGCCATCAGTGATCAAACTGAAGCTTTCTTT | CAISDQTEAFF
NA | TRBJ1-2 | TRBD1 | TRBV5-1 | TGCGCCAGCAGCTTGGAGGCAGGGGGGAGCGGCTACACCTTC | CASSLEAGGSGYTF
NA | TRBJ2-3 | TRBD1 | TRBV6-5 | TGTGTTTTAGGACAGGACGACACAGATACGCAGTATTTT | CVLGQDDTDTQYF
NA | TRBJ2-5 | NA | TRBV30 | TGTGCCTGGAGGAAAAAGGATGATTGGGAGACCCAGTACTTC | CAWRKKDDWETQYF
NA | TRBJ1-3 | NA | TRBV7-2 | TGTGCCAGCAGCTTAGTACAGGGTGTCTCTGGAAACACCATATATTTT | CASSLVQGVSGNTIYF
NA | TRBJ2-2 | NA | TRBV27 | TGTGCCAGCAGTTTTAGATTTCGCGTGAACACCGGGGAGCTGTTTTTT | CASSFRFRVNTGELFF
NA | TRBJ1-6 | NA | TRBV4-3 | TGCGCCAGCAGCCAAGACTGGCAGGGGAATTCACCCCTCCACTTT | CASSQDWQGNSPLHF
NA | TRBJ1-2 | NA | TRBV19 | TGTGCCAGTACCGTGGGGGGTTATGGCTACACCTTC | CASTVGGYGYTF
NA | TRBJ1-1 | NA | TRBV25-1 | TGTGCCAGCAGTGAATTTCGGCCCCCCACTGAAGCTTTCTTT | CASSEFRPPTEAFF
NA | TRBJ2-3 | TRBD2 | TRBV30 | TGTGCCTGGGATGGACTAGCGGATTCCACAGATACGCAGTATTTT | CAWDGLADSTDTQYF
NA | TRBJ1-4 | NA | TRBV19 | TGTGCCAGTAGTACGGTACAAGGTCTGGGGGAAAAACTGTTTTTT | CASSTVQGLGEKLFF
NA | TRBJ2-2 | NA | TRBV3-1/TRBV3-2 | TGTGCCAGCAGCCTTAGGGGGTCCGGGGAGCTGTTTTTT | CASSLRGSGELFF
NA | TRBJ2-1 | TRBD1 | TRBV7-9 | TGTGCCAGCAGCCCCCGCAGGGCGGACAGGGATGAGCAGTTCTTC | CASSPRRADRDEQFF
NA | TRBJ1-1 | NA | TRBV11-3 | TGTGCCAGCAGCGGGGCGGGACAAGGAACACTGACAGCTTTCTTT | CASSGAGQGTLTAFF
once | TRBJ1-5 | NA | TRBV2 | TGTGCCAGCAGCACCACGGGTTATAAAGCTGGCAATCAGCCCCAGCATTTT | CASSTTGYKAGNQPQHF
once | TRBJ1-1 | TRBD1 | TRBV19 | TGTGCCAGTAGTACAACAGGGGGCGCACCGGCTTTCTTT | CASSTTGGAPAFF
NA | TRBJ2-2 | TRBD2 | TRBV7-3 | TGTGCCAGCAGCCCGACTAGCGGGACTCCCGGGGAGCTGTTTTTT | CASSPTSGTPGELFF
NA | TRBJ2-1 | TRBD2 | TRBV5-4 | TGTGCCAATTACCAATTCGGGGGAGGGTCCTGGAATGAGCAGTTCTTC | CANYQFGGGSWNEQFF
NA | TRBJ1-3 | TRBD1 | TRBV2 | TGTGCCAGCGGGATGACAGGGGTCTCTGGAAACACCATATATTTT | CASGMTGVSGNTIYF
NA | TRBJ1-1 | NA | TRBV2 | TGTGCCAGCATTCCAGACACCATGAACACTGAAGCTTTCTTT | CASIPDTMNTEAFF
many | TRBJ1-1 | NA | TRBV9 | TGTGCCAGCAGCGTGCCCAGGGAAGGCTTAAACACTGAAGCTTTCTTT | CASSVPREGLNTEAFF
NA | TRBJ1-5 | NA | TRBV29-1 | TGCAGCGTTTCGTCGGATAATCAGCCCCAGCATTTT | CSVSSDNQPQHF
once | TRBJ1-1 | NA | TRBV18 | TGTGCCAGCTCACCACTGGAAGGGGCGTGGACTGAAGCTTTCTTT | CASSPLEGAWTEAFF
NA | TRBJ2-5 | NA | TRBV6-5 | TGTGCCAGCAGTTACTCGATATGGAACCAAGAGACCCAGTACTTC | CASSYSIWNQETQYF
NA | TRBJ1-2 | TRBD1 | TRBV7-9 | TGTGCCAGCAGCTTAGTGGGGACAGGGGGAGACGGCTACACCTTC | CASSLVGTGGDGYTF
NA | TRBJ1-2 | TRBD1 | TRBV24-1 | TGTGCCACCAGTGACACAGGGGTAACCTATGGCTACACCTTC | CATSDTGVTYGYTF
NA | TRBJ1-1 | NA | TRBV7-9 | TGTGCCAGCAGCTTAGCCCTGGGAAGGCCTGAAGCTTTCTTT | CASSLALGRPEAFF
NA | TRBJ1-1 | NA | TRBV18 | TGTGCCAGCTCAGGGTTCGCCCTACCTAACACTGAAGCTTTCTTT | CASSGFALPNTEAFF
NA | TRBJ2-3 | NA | TRBV5-1 | TGCGCCAGCAGCTTGGCGTCGGGGGTGGATACGCAGTATTTT | CASSLASGVDTQYF
NA | TRBJ1-4 | NA | TRBV30 | TGTGCCTGGAGTTGGGGGGCTAATGAAAAACTGTTTTTT | CAWSWGANEKLFF
NA | TRBJ1-1 | NA | TRBV3-1/TRBV3-2 | TGTGCCAGCAGCCGAGGAGGGCCTGAAGCTTTCTTT | CASSRGGPEAFF
NA | TRBJ1-2 | TRBD1 | TRBV19 | TGTGCCAGTAGTACCCCCGGACAGGGGAGAGATGGCTACACCTTC | CASSTPGQGRDGYTF
NA | TRBJ1-3 | NA | TRBV5-1 | TGCGCCAGCAGACAGGGCGGAGGATCTGGAAACACCATATATTTT | CASRQGGGSGNTIYF
once | TRBJ1-1 | NA | TRBV19 | TGTGCCAGTAGTACCTTACAGGGTCTGAACACTGAAGCTTTCTTT | CASSTLQGLNTEAFF
NA | TRBJ1-4 | TRBD1 | TRBV18 | TGTGCCAGCTCACTGGACAGGGGGCAGGCTAATGAAAAACTGTTTTTT | CASSLDRGQANEKLFF
NA | TRBJ1-4 | NA | TRBV9 | TGTGCCAGCAGCGCCGGGCATAACGATGAAAAACTGTTTTTT | CASSAGHNDEKLFF
NA | TRBJ1-2 | TRBD1 | TRBV9 | TGTGCCAGCAGCCCTCAGGGGGCGAGTATTTATGGCTACACCTTC | CASSPQGASIYGYTF